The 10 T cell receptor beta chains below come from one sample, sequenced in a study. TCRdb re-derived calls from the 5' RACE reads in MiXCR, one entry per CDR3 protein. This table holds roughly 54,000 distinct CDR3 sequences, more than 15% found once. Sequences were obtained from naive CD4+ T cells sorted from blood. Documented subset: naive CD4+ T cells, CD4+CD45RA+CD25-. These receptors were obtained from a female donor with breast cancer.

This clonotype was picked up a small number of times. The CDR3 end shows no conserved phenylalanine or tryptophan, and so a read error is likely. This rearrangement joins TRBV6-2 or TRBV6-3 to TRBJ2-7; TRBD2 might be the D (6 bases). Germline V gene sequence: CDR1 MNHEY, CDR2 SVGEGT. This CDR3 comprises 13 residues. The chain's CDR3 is CASTSSSSYVQYS. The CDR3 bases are TGTGCCAGTACTAGCAGCAGCTCCTACGTGCAGTACTCC.

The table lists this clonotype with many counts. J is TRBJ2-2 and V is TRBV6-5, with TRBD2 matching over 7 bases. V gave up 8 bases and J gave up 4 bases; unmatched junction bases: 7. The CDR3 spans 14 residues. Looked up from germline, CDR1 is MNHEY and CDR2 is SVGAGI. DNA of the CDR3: TGTGCCAGCGCAAGAGGGAGGGCCACCGGGGAGCTGTTTTTT. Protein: CASARGRATGELFF.

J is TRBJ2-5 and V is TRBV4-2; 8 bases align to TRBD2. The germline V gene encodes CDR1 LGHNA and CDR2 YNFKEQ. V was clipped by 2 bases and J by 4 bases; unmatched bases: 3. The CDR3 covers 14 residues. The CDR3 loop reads CASSQPGLGETQYF. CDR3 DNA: TGTGCCAGCAGCCAACCGGGACTAGGAGAGACCCAGTACTTC.

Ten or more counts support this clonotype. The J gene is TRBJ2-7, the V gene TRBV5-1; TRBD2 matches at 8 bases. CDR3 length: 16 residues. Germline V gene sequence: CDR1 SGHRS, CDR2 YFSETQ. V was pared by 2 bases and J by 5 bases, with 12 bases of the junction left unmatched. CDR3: CASSLRPGTRSHEQYF. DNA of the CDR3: TGCGCCAGCAGCTTACGTCCCGGGACTAGATCCCACGAGCAGTACTTC.

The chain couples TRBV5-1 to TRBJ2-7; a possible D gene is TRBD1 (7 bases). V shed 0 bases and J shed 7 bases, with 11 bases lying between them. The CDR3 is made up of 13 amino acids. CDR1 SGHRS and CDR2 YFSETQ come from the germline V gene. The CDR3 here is CASSLAAGGEQYF. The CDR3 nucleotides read TGCGCCAGCAGCTTGGCGGCAGGGGGGGAGCAGTACTTC.

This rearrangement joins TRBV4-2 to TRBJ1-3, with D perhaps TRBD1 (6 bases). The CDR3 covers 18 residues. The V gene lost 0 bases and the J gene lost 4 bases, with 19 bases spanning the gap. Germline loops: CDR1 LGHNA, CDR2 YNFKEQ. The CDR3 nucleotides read TGTGCCAGCAGCCAAGAGACGGTGGGAACAGGGAGAGGAAACACCATATATTTT. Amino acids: CASSQETVGTGRGNTIYF.

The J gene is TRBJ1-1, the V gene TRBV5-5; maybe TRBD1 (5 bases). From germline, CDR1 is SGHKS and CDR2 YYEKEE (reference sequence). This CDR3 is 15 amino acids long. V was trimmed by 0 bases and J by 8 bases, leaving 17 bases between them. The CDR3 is CASSLARGSGTEAFF. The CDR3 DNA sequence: TGTGCCAGCAGCTTGGCTAGGGGCTCGGGTACGGAAGCTTTCTTT.

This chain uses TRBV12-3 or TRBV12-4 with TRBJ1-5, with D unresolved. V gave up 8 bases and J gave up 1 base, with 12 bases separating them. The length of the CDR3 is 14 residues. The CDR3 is CASVDSISNQPQHF. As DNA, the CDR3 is TGTGCCAGCGTGGATTCAATAAGCAATCAGCCCCAGCATTTT.

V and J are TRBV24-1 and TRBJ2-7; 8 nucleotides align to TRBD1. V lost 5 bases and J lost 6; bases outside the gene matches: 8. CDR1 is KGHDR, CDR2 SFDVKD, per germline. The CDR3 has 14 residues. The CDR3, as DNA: TGTGCCACCAGTGGGGGACAGGACACCTCCGAGCAGTACGTC. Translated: CATSGGQDTSEQYV.

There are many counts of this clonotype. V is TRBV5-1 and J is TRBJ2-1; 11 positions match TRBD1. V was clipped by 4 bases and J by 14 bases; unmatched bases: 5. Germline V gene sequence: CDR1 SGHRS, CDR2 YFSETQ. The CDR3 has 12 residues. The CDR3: CASSAGQGGKFF. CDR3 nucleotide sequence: TGCGCCAGCAGCGCGGGACAGGGGGGGAAGTTCTTC.